What follows is one TCR beta chain and its context. What it binds is unknown. These data are taken from a study of shared clonotypes between healthy human individuals. Study overall: Those who served as donors were a couple of women and three men between the ages of 18 and 49. Study-level points and caveats: The study generally estimated greater richness for naive than memory subsets. The study found roughly 5% of naive CD4 clonotypes shared across several donors.

The V end was cut by 3 bases, the J end by 2 bases, with 15 bases between. Per the germline V gene, CDR1 is MDHEN and CDR2 is SYDVKM. The CDR3 totals 16 residues. TCRdb's copy holds only in-frame clones and misses some; the assay was immunoSEQ multiplex PCR. The sample lists approximately 720,000 clones, just over 90% occurring once. Terminally differentiated effector memory CD45RA+ cells were left out of the naive CD8 fraction, which was CD45RO-negative and positively selected for CCR7. Healthy adults negative for HIV, lacking recent acute infections or vaccinations, served as donors. The clonotype comes from a young man in good health. This chain uses TRBV28 with TRBJ2-3; D perhaps matches TRBD2 (5 bases). Sequencing was performed on naive CD8+ T cells sorted from blood. CDR3 region: CASSLSLAGNTDTQYF. CDR3 nucleotides: TGTGCCAGCAGTTTGAGTCTAGCTGGGAACACAGATACGCAGTATTTT.